The next 24 T cell receptor beta chains were all read from a single sample in a study of early T cells in non-severe SARS-CoV-2 infection. TCRdb called the 5' RACE reads again in MiXCR, with one record for every CDR3 protein. The table has some 46,000 distinct CDR3 sequences, approximately 6.2% seen once. Material: whole blood, obtained at baseline. All receptors come from an adult who was a healthcare worker with PCR-confirmed SARS-CoV-2 infection or an uninfected control (not recorded which).

This clonotype was observed many times. The chain has TRBV28 and TRBJ2-5; 15 nucleotides align to TRBD2. The V gene end was trimmed by 10 bases and the J gene end by 4 bases; junction bases not matched to a gene: 13. Germline CDR1 reads MDHEN; CDR2 reads SYDVKM. The CDR3 loop spans 17 amino acids. CDR3 DNA: TGTGCCACCGTAGGGACTAGCGGGAGGAATCCCCCAGAGACCCAGTACTTC. This translates into CATVGTSGRNPPETQYF.

The sample holds many counts of this clonotype. V gene TRBV12-3 or TRBV12-4 combines with J gene TRBJ2-7; the D gene is possibly TRBD1 (5 bases). The CDR3 consists of 13 residues. V lost 7 bases and J 1 base, leaving 11 bases between the germline ends. The CDR3 DNA reads as TGTGCCAGCACAACAGGCGGATCCTACGAGCAGTACTTC. Translating gives CASTTGGSYEQYF.

This clonotype was recorded at least ten times. The genes are TRBV3-1 and TRBJ2-1; 10 bases agree with TRBD2. Germline lookup yields CDR1 LGHDT and CDR2 YNNKEL (reference sequence). The CDR3 contains 18 residues. Unmatched junction bases numbered 7, after V lost 0 bases and J lost 2 bases. The CDR3 reads CASSQERVLAGAYNEQFF. The CDR3 coding sequence is TGTGCCAGCAGCCAAGAAAGGGTCCTAGCGGGAGCCTACAATGAGCAGTTCTTC.

The rearrangement links TRBV20-1 to TRBJ2-7; D remains unclear. Trimming shortened V by 2 bases and J by 0 bases, and 8 bases separated the two germline ends. The CDR3 consists of 13 residues. Germline CDR1 DFQATT, CDR2 SNEGSKA (reference sequence). The CDR3 coding sequence is TGCAGTGCTAGAAGGAAATACTCCTACGAGCAGTACTTC. This sequence encodes CSARRKYSYEQYF.

This clonotype appeared many times. The chain joins TRBV5-1 to TRBJ2-2, with 9 positions matching TRBD1. Germline CDR1 and CDR2: SGHRS and YFSETQ. J gave up 6 bases and V 4 bases, and 7 bases lay outside the gene matches. CDR3 length: 15 residues. The CDR3 is CASSLDRGIAGELFF. The CDR3 bases are TGCGCCAGCAGCCTGGACAGGGGAATCGCCGGGGAGCTGTTTTTT.

In its sample, this clonotype was seen many times. This chain connects TRBV28 to TRBJ1-5, with TRBD1 identical over 9 bases. CDR1 is MDHEN, CDR2 SYDVKM, per germline. The CDR3 loop spans 15 amino acids. V was clipped by 5 bases and J by 7 bases; unmatched bases: 9. The chain's CDR3 is CASSLMGQGMQPQHF. The CDR3 nucleotides are TGTGCCAGCAGTCTCATGGGACAGGGAATGCAGCCCCAGCATTTT.

This clonotype was recorded at least ten times. This chain joins TRBV3-1 and TRBJ2-5; the D is unclear. The V gene lost 3 bases and the J gene lost 7 bases, with 9 bases spanning the gap. The germline V gene has CDR1 LGHDT and CDR2 YNNKEL (reference sequence). CDR3 length equals 12 residues. The CDR3 loop is CASSQTKGTQYF. In DNA form, the CDR3 reads TGTGCCAGCAGCCAGACAAAGGGGACCCAGTACTTC.

This clonotype was seen repeatedly, ten times or more. The rearrangement joins TRBV11-1 to TRBJ2-3, with D perhaps assigned TRBD1 or TRBD2 (5 bases each). Trimming left V 4 bases short and J 3 bases short, with 14 bases between. Germline V CDR1 and CDR2: SGHAT, FQDESV (reference sequence). The CDR3 covers 15 residues. The CDR3 sequence: CASSSTGLETDTQYF. CDR3 DNA sequence: TGTGCCAGCAGCTCCACGGGGCTAGAGACAGATACGCAGTATTTT.

Comments on this clonotype: The CDR3 does not end in the conserved phenylalanine or tryptophan, so this is likely a read error. This chain uses TRBV5-1 with TRBJ1-2; maybe TRBD1 (6 bases). Trimming removed 2 bases from V and 6 bases from J, with 17 bases in between. The CDR3 is 15 amino acids. Germline V CDR1 and CDR2: SGHRS, YFSETQ. The CDR3 DNA is TGCGCCAGCAGCTTTTCGCAGGGGCGCGGGCATGGCTACACCTAC. Translating gives CASSFSQGRGHGYTY.

The rearrangement links TRBV12-3 or TRBV12-4 to TRBJ1-6; D might be TRBD1 (6 bases). Trimming removed 5 bases at V and 7 bases at J, with 9 bases between. The CDR3 runs to 13 residues. Here the CDR3 reads CASSIQGNSPLHF. CDR3 sequence (DNA): TGTGCCAGCAGTATCCAGGGGAATTCACCCCTCCACTTT.

This clonotype has ten or more counts. The V and J genes are TRBV19 and TRBJ2-1; a possible D gene is TRBD1 (6 bases). Trimming pared 5 bases from V and 0 bases from J, leaving 11 bases between. The CDR3 length is 15 residues. CDR1 is LNHDA, CDR2 SQIVND, per germline (reference sequence). CDR3 in amino acids: CASSADRSSYNEQFF. CDR3 DNA sequence: TGTGCCAGTAGTGCCGACAGGAGCTCCTACAATGAGCAGTTCTTC.

This clonotype was seen at least ten times. The chain is built from TRBV20-1 and TRBJ2-5, with 12 bases aligning to TRBD2. This CDR3 spans 13 amino acids. The V gene's germline CDR1 is DFQATT and CDR2 SNEGSKA (reference sequence). Trimming took 8 bases from V and 4 from J; bases not matched to a gene: 5. In DNA, the CDR3 is TGCAGTCTACTAGCGGGGGGTGGAGAGACCCAGTACTTC. Residues: CSLLAGGGETQYF.

The genes are TRBV2 and TRBJ2-3; D unclear. The V end lost 4 bases, the J end lost 2 bases, and 7 bases lay between the germline ends. The germline gives CDR1 SNHLY, CDR2 FYNNEI. The CDR3 spans 13 residues. The CDR3 region is CASSGHYTDTQYF. The CDR3 DNA is TGTGCCAGCAGTGGTCACTACACAGATACGCAGTATTTT.

This clonotype was found a few times. The chain carries TRBV19 and TRBJ2-3, with a tentative D call TRBD2 (6 bases). V lost 4 bases and J 0 bases, leaving 11 bases between the germline ends. Germline CDR1 LNHDA, CDR2 SQIVND (reference sequence). The CDR3 sequence is 15 residues long. CDR3 sequence: CASSKRLESTDTQYF. The DNA of the CDR3 is TGTGCCAGTAGTAAGAGACTAGAGAGCACAGATACGCAGTATTTT.

This clonotype was observed many times. V usage is TRBV20-1 and J usage is TRBJ2-1; the D gene could be TRBD1 or TRBD2 (6 bases each). The CDR3 consists of 13 residues. The V end was cut by 2 bases, the J end by 10 bases, with 15 bases between. CDR1 and CDR2 (germline): DFQATT, SNEGSKA (reference sequence). CDR3 in amino acids: CSARSPEGGEQFF. The DNA of the CDR3 is TGCAGTGCTAGATCTCCGGAGGGGGGAGAGCAGTTCTTC.

The CDR3 here is CASSPPPLISNNEQFF. DNA for the CDR3: TGTGCCAGCAGCCCACCCCCCCTCATCTCTAATAATGAGCAGTTCTTC. This chain uses TRBV28 with TRBJ2-1; D ambiguous. This CDR3 comprises 16 residues. The germline V gene has CDR1 MDHEN and CDR2 SYDVKM. The ends were cut back, 6 bases at V and 7 bases at J, with 22 bases in the middle. The full variable domain, its missing parts supplied by reference TRBV28 and TRBJ2-1, is DVKVTQSSRYLVKRTGEKVFLECVQDMDHENMFWYRQDPGLGLRLIYFSYDVKMKEKGDIPEGYSVSREKKERFSLILESASTNQTSMYLCASSPPPLISNNEQFFGPGTRLTVL.

Many counts were recorded for this clonotype. This sequence joins TRBV12-3 or TRBV12-4 and TRBJ2-1, with D unresolved. Trimming took off 5 bases at V and 5 bases at J, with 19 bases between the two ends. This CDR3 is built from 16 residues. The CDR3 nucleotides are TGTGCCAGCAGTCCCCACTCGACTGGTAACCACAATGAGCAGTTCTTC. It is translated as CASSPHSTGNHNEQFF.

The sample holds many counts of this clonotype. This sequence joins TRBV7-2 and TRBJ2-7, with 7 nucleotides matching TRBD2. The germline V gene encodes CDR1 SGHTA and CDR2 FQGNSA. This CDR3 contains 13 residues. J was trimmed by 4 bases and V by 1 base; bases with no gene match: 1. CDR3 DNA: TGTGCCAGCAGCTTAGGCGGGGGTTACGAGCAGTACTTC. This translates into CASSLGGGYEQYF.

This chain uses TRBV6-6 with TRBJ2-3; D is uncertain. This CDR3 has 10 residues. The V end lost 9 bases, the J end lost 2 bases, and 3 bases lay between the germline ends. CDR1 and CDR2 (germline): MNHNY, SVGAGI (reference sequence). CDR3 residues: CARDTDTQYF. The CDR3 DNA is TGTGCCAGAGACACAGATACGCAGTATTTT.

The chain employs TRBV12-3 or TRBV12-4 and TRBJ1-6; 7 bases match TRBD1. This CDR3 is built from 15 residues. Trimming cost V 5 bases and J 7 bases; bases outside gene matches: 8. The DNA of the CDR3 is TGTGCCAGCAGTCCGGGGACAGCAAAGAATTCACCCCTCCACTTT. This translates into CASSPGTAKNSPLHF.

Only a few counts were recorded for this clonotype. The rearrangement links TRBV19 to TRBJ1-5; D unresolved. Germline V gene sequence: CDR1 LNHDA, CDR2 SQIVND (reference sequence). V lost 0 bases and J 10 bases, leaving 16 bases between the germline ends. The CDR3 extends over 15 amino acids. The CDR3 DNA reads TGTGCCAGTAGTATAGACTCGGTCCCACAACGCCCCCAGCATTTT. Translation: CASSIDSVPQRPQHF.

This clonotype was detected many times. The rearrangement uses TRBV7-9 and TRBJ2-4, with 11 positions matching TRBD2. CDR3 length: 16 residues. Trimming at V came to 5 bases and at J to 1 base, leaving 4 bases not matched to a gene. Germline loops: CDR1 SEHNR, CDR2 FQNEAQ (reference sequence). CDR3 amino acids: CASSPLAGGAKNIQYF. In nucleotides, the CDR3 is TGTGCCAGCAGCCCCCTAGCGGGAGGTGCCAAAAACATTCAGTACTTC.

This clonotype came up many times. The V call is TRBV29-1, the J call TRBJ2-7; a possible D gene is TRBD2 (6 bases). V was shortened by 3 bases and J by 7 bases, with 10 bases between the two germline ends. The CDR3 has 11 amino acids. Per germline, CDR1 SQVTM and CDR2 ANQGSEA. The CDR3 protein is CSVDSGEEQYF. CDR3 sequence (DNA): TGCAGCGTTGATTCGGGGGAAGAGCAGTACTTC.

V is TRBV2 and J is TRBJ2-1, with 7 bases that match TRBD1. The trim removed 7 bases at V and 0 bases at J, leaving 6 bases unmatched. Germline V gene data show CDR1 as SNHLY and CDR2 as FYNNEI. The length of the CDR3 is 15 residues. In DNA, the CDR3 is TGTGCCAGCACCCGTCGGGACAGCTCCTACAATGAGCAGTTCTTC. Its protein product is CASTRRDSSYNEQFF.